This T cell receptor beta chain was identified during a study of T-cell memory formation after mild COVID-19. Whole-study context: Clusters of TCRs were largely donor specific.

Regarding the study as a whole: A second wave expanding day 15 to 37 was CD4+-biased; contracting clones were balanced. The appearance of some responding clones in pre-infection memory suggested that cross-reactive memory joined.

Germline V CDR1 and CDR2: SGHTA, FQGTGA. V lost 5 bases to trimming and J lost 3 bases, with 14 bases between them. The CDR3 extends over 14 amino acids. In its sample, this clonotype was seen a few times. Its antigen remains unknown. Constant-segment primers were used for 5'RACE, and the resulting TCR alpha and TCR beta cDNA libraries carried sample barcodes and UMIs. Using its own MiXCR run on the 5' RACE reads, TCRdb lists one record per CDR3 protein. In the table there are roughly 550,000 distinct CDR3 sequences, over 20% of which are singletons. The chain joins TRBV7-3 to TRBJ2-7, with a weak D call TRBD1 (6 bases). The sequence came from an adult woman who had mild COVID-19 (a few samples of this study predate the infection). Cell type and time point are not known. Material: PBMCs or a T cell subset sorted from them (not recorded which). The CDR3 region is CASSPPGHFYEQYF. CDR3 DNA sequence: TGTGCCAGCAGCCCCCCGGGACACTTCTACGAGCAGTACTTC. The variable domain in full, completed from reference TRBV7-3 and TRBJ2-7, reads GAGVSQTPSNKVTEKGKYVELRCDPISGHTALYWYRQSLGQGPEFLIYFQGTGAADDSGLPNDRFFAVRPEGSVSTLKIQRTERGDSAVYLCASSPPGHFYEQYFGPGTRLTVT.